The 28 T cell receptor beta chains listed next were all sequenced from one sample in a study of vaccination effects on CD4 cells after COVID-19 (dated by TCRdb to between 2021 and 2024). For these TCRs, the target antigens are not known. In the ViraFEST assay, PBMC were stimulated with viral peptide pools, and TCR sequencing was then used to find antigen-specific CD4+ T cell clonotypes based on their expansion. After around 10 days of culture, CD4+ T cells were isolated with the EasySep CD4+ T cell isolation kit. Each participant got two doses of an mRNA SARS-CoV-2 vaccine, either BNT162b2 or mRNA-1273. The method was the immunoSEQ multiplex PCR assay. As stored in TCRdb, this immuneACCESS dataset retains in-frame rearrangements with V and J assigned. A fraction of the clones does not appear; measured against another copy, unresolved V genes explain less than half of the discrepancy, and the remainder lacks a known reason. The sample includes around 26,000 clones, with around 70% observed a single time. The ten biggest clones cover almost 8.5% of the sample.

The source material was CD4+ T cells from PBMCs cultured with SARS-CoV-2 spike peptides, sampled after COVID-19 vaccination. The sample's cell subset or site label, decoded: SARS-CoV-2 spike overlapping peptide pool stimulation. Receptors originate from a human donor who received a COVID-19 vaccine.

The J gene is TRBJ1-1, the V gene TRBV2; 10 bases map to TRBD1. In germline, CDR1 is SNHLY, CDR2 FYNNEI. V lost 6 bases and J lost 0; bases outside the gene matches: 7. The CDR3 spans 16 residues. The CDR3 coding sequence is TGTGCCAGCAGCCGGGACAGGGGCGCCCTGAACACTGAAGCTTTCTTT. Protein product: CASSRDRGALNTEAFF.

The V call is TRBV10-3, the J call TRBJ2-1; 10 nucleotides align to TRBD1. The V and J ends lost 6 bases and 7 bases, in that order; junction bases with no gene match: 9. The germline V gene has CDR1 ENHRY and CDR2 SYGVKD. The CDR3 covers 15 residues. CDR3 in DNA: TGTGCCATCAGGCGAGGGACAGGGGTCGATAATGAGCAGTTCTTC. Translation gives CAIRRGTGVDNEQFF.

The chain is built from TRBV15 and TRBJ1-1, with no clear D. The germline CDR1 and CDR2 sequences are LNHNV and YYDKDF (reference sequence). The CDR3 runs to 15 residues. Trimming stripped 1 base from V and 0 bases from J, with 9 bases between. This CDR3 reads CATSRVPGVNTEAFF. Here the CDR3 DNA reads TGTGCCACCAGCAGAGTCCCCGGGGTGAACACTGAAGCTTTCTTT.

V and J are TRBV6-1 and TRBJ2-7, with 9 bases aligning to TRBD1. V was clipped by 2 bases and J by 1 base; unmatched bases: 6. Germline CDR1 is MNHNS and CDR2 is SASEGT. The CDR3 has 16 residues. CDR3 amino acids: CASSELAGTGSYEQYF. The CDR3 bases are TGTGCCAGCAGTGAACTCGCAGGGACAGGGTCCTACGAGCAGTACTTC.

The CDR3 spells CASSLVGETSYNEQFF. CDR3 coding DNA: TGTGCCAGCAGCTTAGTGGGGGAAACTTCCTACAATGAGCAGTTCTTC. The rearrangement links TRBV7-2 to TRBJ2-1; D may be TRBD1 or TRBD2 (5 bases each). Germline loops: CDR1 SGHTA, CDR2 FQGNSA. V shed 1 base and J shed 1 base, with 11 bases lying between them. The CDR3 length is 16 residues.

This clone was seen a few times. J is TRBJ1-1 and V is TRBV5-1; 7 positions agree with TRBD1. The CDR3 runs 13 residues. J gave up 1 base and V 5 bases, and 2 bases lay outside the gene matches. The germline V gene encodes CDR1 SGHRS and CDR2 YFSETQ. This chain's CDR3 is CASRAGGNTEAFF. The CDR3 coding sequence is TGCGCCAGCAGGGCAGGGGGGAACACTGAAGCTTTCTTT. The full variable domain, with the rest looked up from reference TRBV5-1 and TRBJ1-1, is KAGVTQTPRYLIKTRGQQVTLSCSPISGHRSVSWYQQTPGQGLQFLFEYFSETQRNKGNFPGRFSGRQFSNSRSEMNVSTLELGDSALYLCASRAGGNTEAFFGQGTRLTVV.

V and J are TRBV29-1 and TRBJ2-5; the match to TRBD2 covers 12 bases. V lost 5 bases to trimming and J lost 4 bases; unmatched junction nucleotides: 2. This CDR3 contains 13 residues. Germline CDR1 is SQVTM and CDR2 is ANQGSEA. CDR3 sequence: CSVPTSGRETQYF. The CDR3 DNA sequence: TGCAGCGTTCCGACTAGCGGGAGAGAGACCCAGTACTTC.

The chain has TRBV7-2 and TRBJ2-3; 11 nucleotides agree with TRBD2. The CDR3 has 16 residues. Germline V CDR1 and CDR2: SGHTA, FQGNSA. V gave up 5 bases and J gave up 5 bases; unmatched junction bases: 9. CDR3 bases: TGTGCCAGCAGCGGAAGTAGCGGGGGGGCGATAGATACGCAGTATTTT. It translates to CASSGSSGGAIDTQYF.

The CDR3 nucleotides are TGTGCCAGCAGTTTAAGGGCAGGGGGCGGTGGCTACACCTTC. This gives the protein CASSLRAGGGGYTF. The chain employs TRBV27 and TRBJ1-2; 8 bases agree with TRBD1. The CDR3 has 14 amino acids. V lost 2 bases, J lost 7 bases, and 6 bases stayed unmatched. CDR1 is MNHEY and CDR2 is SMNVEV in the germline V gene (reference sequence).

In its sample, this clone was seen a few times. The chain carries TRBV6-4 and TRBJ2-7; TRBD2 matches 11 bases. V trimming: 2 bases; J trimming: 0 bases; junction bases outside the gene matches: 0. CDR3 length: 15 residues. Germline V lookup: CDR1 MRHNA, CDR2 SNTAGT. The CDR3 nucleotides read TGTGCCAGCAGTGACGGGACTAGCGGCTCCTACGAGCAGTACTTC. Translated: CASSDGTSGSYEQYF.

V usage is TRBV5-1 and J usage is TRBJ2-2; the D call may be TRBD1 or TRBD2 (5 bases each). The ends were cut back, 3 bases at V and 6 bases at J, with 12 bases in the middle. The CDR3 is made up of 14 amino acids. The V gene's germline CDR1 is SGHRS and CDR2 YFSETQ. The CDR3 DNA reads as TGCGCCAGCAGCTGGGGGAATCGGGCCGGGGAGCTGTTTTTT. Protein sequence: CASSWGNRAGELFF. Using reference TRBV5-1 and TRBJ2-2 for the parts outside the CDR3, the full variable domain is KAGVTQTPRYLIKTRGQQVTLSCSPISGHRSVSWYQQTPGQGLQFLFEYFSETQRNKGNFPGRFSGRQFSNSRSEMNVSTLELGDSALYLCASSWGNRAGELFFGEGSRLTVL.

In its sample, this clone was seen a few times. The genes are TRBV7-9 and TRBJ1-1; TRBD1 matches 7 bases. Germline CDR1 reads SEHNR; CDR2 reads FQNEAQ (reference sequence). The length of the CDR3 is 16 residues. J gave up 2 bases and V 3 bases, and 9 bases lay outside the gene matches. The CDR3 is CASSFPTGRVNTEAFF. The CDR3 bases are TGTGCCAGCAGCTTTCCGACAGGGCGGGTTAACACTGAAGCTTTCTTT.

The rearrangement joins TRBV6-5 to TRBJ2-5; TRBD1 matches at 8 bases. The ends lost 7 bases at V and 5 bases at J; junction bases unmatched: 9. CDR1 is MNHEY and CDR2 is SVGAGI in the germline V gene. CDR3 length: 14 amino acids. CDR3 residues: CASTRQGMKETQYF. CDR3 sequence (DNA): TGTGCCAGCACCCGACAGGGGATGAAGGAGACCCAGTACTTC.

The J gene is TRBJ1-5, the V gene TRBV7-8, with 11 bases lining up with TRBD1. The germline V gene has CDR1 SGHVS and CDR2 FQNEAQ. The V segment lost 2 bases and the J segment 1 base; nucleotides outside the gene matches: 10. This CDR3 spans 19 amino acids. The CDR3 region is CASSLFVGQGEMSNQPQHF. DNA of the CDR3: TGTGCCAGCAGCTTATTTGTGGGACAGGGGGAAATGAGCAATCAGCCCCAGCATTTT.

The chain links TRBV2 to TRBJ2-2; 10 bases are a match to TRBD2. The junction had 4 bases not matched to a gene; V was cut back by 6 bases and J by 6 bases. The CDR3 has 14 residues. Germline CDR1 and CDR2: SNHLY and FYNNEI. The CDR3 sequence: CASSPGLAAGELFF. CDR3 DNA sequence: TGTGCCAGCAGCCCCGGACTAGCGGCCGGGGAGCTGTTTTTT. Supplemented by reference TRBV2 and TRBJ2-2, the full variable domain reads EPEVTQTPSHQVTQMGQEVILRCVPISNHLYFYWYRQILGQKVEFLVSFYNNEISEKSEIFDDQFSVERPDGSNFTLKIRSTKLEDSAMYFCASSPGLAAGELFFGEGSRLTVL.

This sequence joins TRBV6-5 and TRBJ1-2; no clear D gene. Germline V gene lookup returns CDR1 MNHEY and CDR2 SVGAGI. V lost 6 bases and J lost 4, with 12 bases in between. The CDR3 contains 13 residues. The CDR3 region has the DNA TGTGCCAGCAGCCTAAGGGTCTCCTATGGCTACACCTTC. This translates into CASSLRVSYGYTF.

CDR3 loop: CASRPPGMDGYTF. In DNA form, the CDR3 reads TGTGCCAGCAGGCCACCGGGTATGGATGGCTACACCTTC. V usage is TRBV2 and J usage is TRBJ1-2; D remains unclear. V dropped 6 bases and J dropped 6 bases, with 14 bases sitting between them. Germline V CDR1 and CDR2: SNHLY, FYNNEI. CDR3 length: 13 residues.

The CDR3 nucleotides read TGTGCCAGCACCACCGACAGTGAGACCCAGTACTTC. The encoded protein is CASTTDSETQYF. V gene TRBV28 combines with J gene TRBJ2-5, with D perhaps matching TRBD1 (5 bases). The V and J ends lost 7 bases and 5 bases respectively, with 11 bases between them. The length of the CDR3 is 12 residues. Per germline, CDR1 MDHEN and CDR2 SYDVKM.

This CDR3 is CSVTRSGLGTEAFF. Here the CDR3 DNA reads TGCAGCGTCACCCGGTCCGGGTTAGGCACTGAAGCTTTCTTT. The chain joins TRBV29-1 to TRBJ1-1; no firm D call. Trimming cost V 6 bases and J 4 bases, with 18 bases left between them. This CDR3 spans 14 amino acids. The germline CDR1 and CDR2 sequences are SQVTM and ANQGSEA.

V usage is TRBV6-5 and J usage is TRBJ2-3; 9 bases fit TRBD2. Germline trimming cut 5 bases from V and 2 bases from J; bases unmatched to any gene: 5. The CDR3 length is 15 residues. Germline CDR1 and CDR2: MNHEY and SVGAGI. The CDR3 loop reads CASSHLAGNTDTQYF. Written as DNA, the CDR3 is TGTGCCAGCAGTCACCTAGCGGGGAACACAGATACGCAGTATTTT.

The gene calls are TRBV6-6 and TRBJ1-1; D perhaps matches TRBD1 (6 bases). CDR1 and CDR2 (germline): MNHNY, SVGAGI (reference sequence). V was shortened by 6 bases and J by 6 bases, with 11 bases between the two germline ends. This CDR3 comprises 12 residues. The CDR3 is CASRGEGAEAFF. The CDR3 bases are TGTGCCAGCAGAGGAGAGGGGGCTGAAGCTTTCTTT.

By proportion, this clone is medium-sized. The V call is TRBV6-6, the J call TRBJ1-4, with D tentatively TRBD1 (5 bases). The ends were cut back, 2 bases at V and 5 bases at J, with 9 bases in the middle. Germline assignment: CDR1 MNHNY and CDR2 SVGAGI (reference sequence). The CDR3 covers 14 residues. CDR3 in DNA: TGTGCCAGCAGTTACCGAGGGGAAAATGAAAAACTGTTTTTT. This encodes CASSYRGENEKLFF.

This chain uses TRBV5-5 with TRBJ1-2; possible D gene TRBD1, 5 bases. CDR3 length: 16 residues. Germline V gene data show CDR1 as SGHKS and CDR2 as YYEKEE (reference sequence). Trimming took 0 bases from V and 3 from J, leaving 15 bases between them. CDR3 sequence (DNA): TGTGCCAGCAGCTTGGCCGGGGCAGAAGGAGACTATGGCTACACCTTC. Protein: CASSLAGAEGDYGYTF.

The rearrangement uses TRBV4-1 and TRBJ2-5; 7 nucleotides agree with TRBD1. The CDR3 runs to 16 residues. Trimming cost V 0 bases and J 5 bases; bases outside gene matches: 9. Germline CDR1 and CDR2: MGHRA and YSYEKL. The DNA of the CDR3 is TGCGCCAGCAGCCAAGATCTGAACAGGGGCAGGGAGACCCAGTACTTC. Protein sequence: CASSQDLNRGRETQYF.

V usage is TRBV7-2 and J usage is TRBJ2-4; no reliable D call. Germline V CDR1 and CDR2: SGHTA, FQGNSA. This CDR3 spans 17 amino acids. Trimming left V 5 bases short and J 2 bases short, with 19 bases between. The CDR3 DNA reads as TGTGCCAGCAGCCCTGCGATCAGTCCGCGTCCCAAAAACATTCAGTACTTC. Translation gives CASSPAISPRPKNIQYF. The full variable domain, with the rest looked up from reference TRBV7-2 and TRBJ2-4, is GAGVSQSPSNKVTEKGKDVELRCDPISGHTALYWYRQSLGQGLEFLIYFQGNSAPDKSGLPSDRFSAERTGGSVSTLTIQRTQQEDSAVYLCASSPAISPRPKNIQYFGAGTRLSVL.

The chain combines TRBV9 with TRBJ2-1; 7 positions match TRBD1. CDR1 and CDR2 from the germline V gene are SGDLS and YYNGEE. The junction had 8 bases not matched to a gene; V was cut back by 4 bases and J by 1 base. The CDR3 length is 16 residues. CDR3 coding DNA: TGTGCCAGCAGCCTACAGGGGTTCGGATCCTACAATGAGCAGTTCTTC. It yields the protein CASSLQGFGSYNEQFF.

J is TRBJ2-7 and V is TRBV18; either TRBD1 or TRBD2 may supply D (6 bases each). Looked up from germline, CDR1 is KGHSH and CDR2 is LQKENI. V was pared by 4 bases and J by 6 bases, with 22 bases between. The CDR3 loop spans 16 amino acids. For the CDR3, the DNA is TGTGCCAGCTCACTAGGGGGGCCAAATCTGGAGGGCGAGCAGTACTTC. Translating gives CASSLGGPNLEGEQYF.

The rearrangement links TRBV5-1 to TRBJ1-4, with D maybe TRBD1 (5 bases). The V and J ends lost 0 bases and 4 bases respectively, with 22 bases between them. From germline, CDR1 is SGHRS and CDR2 YFSETQ. CDR3 length: 19 residues. The CDR3 here is CASSLAFTGTLTFNEKLFF. In nucleotides, the CDR3 is TGCGCCAGCAGCTTGGCCTTTACCGGGACCCTTACCTTTAATGAAAAACTGTTTTTT.